The rows below give T cell receptor beta chains drawn from one sample of a study of T cells in Graves' hyperthyroidism and ophthalmopathy. TCRdb redid the calling of the multiplex PCR reads with MiXCR, one entry per CDR3 protein. Here the sample spans about 290,000 distinct CDR3 sequences, roughly 14% being singletons. Sample: blood. These receptors were obtained from a woman under 40 with Graves' hyperthyroidism that later progressed to Graves' ophthalmopathy. The CDR3 runs from the conserved cysteine through the conserved F or W. The order of the fields is clone size, J gene, V gene, D gene, CDR3 DNA, CDR3 protein. The D gene is left open where the match is weak. Part of the rows lack a size; the others show once, few, many or a class for expanded clones.

abundance: many
j_gene: TRBJ2-7
v_gene: TRBV20-1
d_gene: TRBD2
CDR3nt: TGCAGTGCTAGTGGGCTAGCGGGAGGGCTCGACGAGCAGTACTTC
CDR3aa: CSASGLAGGLDEQYF

abundance: many
j_gene: TRBJ1-3
v_gene: TRBV7-8
d_gene: .
CDR3nt: TGTGCCAGCAGCTCAAGGGTTCCCTCTGGAAACACCATATATTTT
CDR3aa: CASSSRVPSGNTIYF

abundance: many
j_gene: TRBJ2-3
v_gene: TRBV7-9
d_gene: TRBD1
CDR3nt: TGTGCCAGCAGCTCGGGACAGCTAAGCACAGATACGCAGTATTTT
CDR3aa: CASSSGQLSTDTQYF

abundance: few
j_gene: TRBJ2-3
v_gene: TRBV7-3
d_gene: .
CDR3nt: TGTGCCAGCAGCCCCCATCAGGGGCCCACGCAGTATTTT
CDR3aa: CASSPHQGPTQYF

abundance: many
j_gene: TRBJ2-1
v_gene: TRBV28
d_gene: TRBD2
CDR3nt: TGTGCCAGCAGTTCCCCCGGGACTAGCAACTACAATGAGCAGTTCTTC
CDR3aa: CASSSPGTSNYNEQFF

abundance: few
j_gene: TRBJ1-1
v_gene: TRBV15
d_gene: .
CDR3nt: TGTGCCACCAGAGAAAATTTGCACGCGAACACTGAAGCTTTCTTT
CDR3aa: CATRENLHANTEAFF

abundance: many
j_gene: TRBJ2-7
v_gene: TRBV2
d_gene: .
CDR3nt: TGTGCCAGCACACAACAGGGCTACGAGCAGTACTTC
CDR3aa: CASTQQGYEQYF

abundance: once
j_gene: TRBJ2-3
v_gene: TRBV5-1
d_gene: .
CDR3nt: TGCGCCAGCAGCTTGCTGGGGGCGATCACAGATACGCAGTATTTT
CDR3aa: CASSLLGAITDTQYF

abundance: many
j_gene: TRBJ2-7
v_gene: TRBV28
d_gene: .
CDR3nt: TGTGCCAGCAGTCCCACACAGGCCAGCTCCTACGAGCAGTACTTC
CDR3aa: CASSPTQASSYEQYF

abundance: .
j_gene: TRBJ1-1
v_gene: TRBV5-4
d_gene: .
CDR3nt: TGTGCCAGCAGCTGGGGGACGGGGATGGGCACTGAAGCTTTCTTT
CDR3aa: CASSWGTGMGTEAFF

abundance: few
j_gene: TRBJ1-4
v_gene: TRBV27
d_gene: .
CDR3nt: TGTGCCAGCCGGGGACCGATCTTTGAAAAACTGTTTTTT
CDR3aa: CASRGPIFEKLFF

abundance: many
j_gene: TRBJ2-3
v_gene: TRBV20-1
d_gene: .
CDR3nt: TGCAGTGTCCTCGGACCTACAACATTTTCAGATACGCAGTATTTT
CDR3aa: CSVLGPTTFSDTQYF

abundance: many
j_gene: TRBJ2-7
v_gene: TRBV20-1
d_gene: .
CDR3nt: TGCAGTGCTAGAGGGGGGGCCTACGAGCAGTACTTC
CDR3aa: CSARGGAYEQYF

abundance: many
j_gene: TRBJ2-7
v_gene: TRBV3-1
d_gene: TRBD1
CDR3nt: TGTGCCAGCAGTCCCGGGACAGTCTTAAGGGCCTCCTCCTACGAGCAGTACTTC
CDR3aa: CASSPGTVLRASSYEQYF

abundance: many
j_gene: TRBJ2-1
v_gene: TRBV4-2
d_gene: TRBD1
CDR3nt: TGTGCCAGCAGCCAATCCCGCACCGGGACAGGGATCAATGAGCAGTTCTTC
CDR3aa: CASSQSRTGTGINEQFF

abundance: many
j_gene: TRBJ1-2
v_gene: TRBV27
d_gene: .
CDR3nt: TGTGCCAGTGGGTCGGAGGGCTATGGCTACACCTTC
CDR3aa: CASGSEGYGYTF

abundance: many
j_gene: TRBJ1-2
v_gene: TRBV6-5
d_gene: .
CDR3nt: TGTGCCAGCAGTTACTCGGGCACCGGGACCCTCGGTTTGGCCAACTATGGCTACACCTTC
CDR3aa: CASSYSGTGTLGLANYGYTF

abundance: many
j_gene: TRBJ2-7
v_gene: TRBV14
d_gene: TRBD2
CDR3nt: TGTGCCAGCAGCCAGGCCCCGGGACTAGCGTACGAGCAGTACTTC
CDR3aa: CASSQAPGLAYEQYF

abundance: many
j_gene: TRBJ2-5
v_gene: TRBV3-1
d_gene: .
CDR3nt: TGTGCCAGCAGCCTAGGCGGGGCGGCGGAGACCCAGTACTTC
CDR3aa: CASSLGGAAETQYF

abundance: many
j_gene: TRBJ2-5
v_gene: TRBV28
d_gene: .
CDR3nt: TGTGCCAGCAGTTTCACGACACCCCAAGAGACCCAGTACTTC
CDR3aa: CASSFTTPQETQYF

abundance: many
j_gene: TRBJ2-5
v_gene: TRBV28
d_gene: TRBD2
CDR3nt: TGTGCCAGCGGCGGGGGGGCTATTGGAAAGGAGGGGGGGACCCAGTACTTC
CDR3aa: CASGGGAIGKEGGTQYF

abundance: many
j_gene: TRBJ2-6
v_gene: TRBV10-3
d_gene: .
CDR3nt: TGTGCCATCAGTGAAGACAGGTCGACTGGGGCCAACGTCCTGACTTTC
CDR3aa: CAISEDRSTGANVLTF

abundance: many
j_gene: TRBJ1-1
v_gene: TRBV10-3
d_gene: .
CDR3nt: TGTGCCATCAGTGAGGAGAGGGACACTGAAGCTTTCTTT
CDR3aa: CAISEERDTEAFF

abundance: many
j_gene: TRBJ2-1
v_gene: TRBV20-1
d_gene: .
CDR3nt: TGCAGTGCTAGAGATAGGGAGGTGTTCCCCCACAATGAGCAGTTCTTC
CDR3aa: CSARDREVFPHNEQFF

abundance: many
j_gene: TRBJ2-7
v_gene: TRBV5-1
d_gene: .
CDR3nt: TGCGCCAGCAGCTTCTCTTCGGTCCCCGATGAGCAGTACTTC
CDR3aa: CASSFSSVPDEQYF

abundance: few
j_gene: TRBJ1-2
v_gene: TRBV7-8
d_gene: .
CDR3nt: TGTGCCAGCAGCTTAGGCAGGGAGGATCATAACTATGGCTACACCTTC
CDR3aa: CASSLGREDHNYGYTF

abundance: many
j_gene: TRBJ2-7
v_gene: TRBV2
d_gene: .
CDR3nt: TGTGCCAGCACCGACTACGAGCAGTACTTC
CDR3aa: CASTDYEQYF

abundance: many
j_gene: TRBJ1-5
v_gene: TRBV7-9
d_gene: .
CDR3nt: TGTGCCAGCAGCTTCTTGGATCAGCCCCAGCATTTT
CDR3aa: CASSFLDQPQHF

abundance: many
j_gene: TRBJ2-5
v_gene: TRBV18
d_gene: TRBD2
CDR3nt: TGTGCCAGCTCACGCCCCCCTACTAGCGAAGAGACCCAGTACTTC
CDR3aa: CASSRPPTSEETQYF

abundance: many
j_gene: TRBJ1-5
v_gene: TRBV6-1
d_gene: TRBD1
CDR3nt: TGTGCCAGCGCAGGGGCAGGGGGTCAGCCCCAGCATTTT
CDR3aa: CASAGAGGQPQHF

abundance: many
j_gene: TRBJ2-7
v_gene: TRBV30
d_gene: .
CDR3nt: TGTGCCTGGATGAGTCGGGGACTCCCCTACGAGCAGTACTTC
CDR3aa: CAWMSRGLPYEQYF

abundance: many
j_gene: TRBJ2-3
v_gene: TRBV6-1
d_gene: TRBD1
CDR3nt: TGTGCCAGCAGTGAAGAAGCAGGGGGCTACAGAGATACGCAGTATTTT
CDR3aa: CASSEEAGGYRDTQYF

abundance: many
j_gene: TRBJ2-7
v_gene: TRBV20-1
d_gene: TRBD1
CDR3nt: TGCAGTGCTAGAAGACAGGGGGTTTTCGAGCAGTACTTC
CDR3aa: CSARRQGVFEQYF

abundance: many
j_gene: TRBJ2-5
v_gene: TRBV20-1
d_gene: .
CDR3nt: TGCAGTGCTTCTGGGAAGGAGGAGACCCAGTACTTC
CDR3aa: CSASGKEETQYF

abundance: .
j_gene: TRBJ2-3
v_gene: TRBV4-2
d_gene: TRBD2
CDR3nt: TGTGCCAGCAGCAAGGGACTAGCGGGAGGGCCCAGCACAGATACGCAGTATTTT
CDR3aa: CASSKGLAGGPSTDTQYF

abundance: .
j_gene: TRBJ2-3
v_gene: TRBV20-1
d_gene: .
CDR3nt: TGCAGTGCTAGACCCAGCGGGCCTAGCACAGATACGCAGTATTTT
CDR3aa: CSARPSGPSTDTQYF

abundance: many
j_gene: TRBJ2-1
v_gene: TRBV12-3/TRBV12-4
d_gene: .
CDR3nt: TGTGCCAGCAGTTTGGCGGACCCCCCCTACAATGAGCAGTTCTTC
CDR3aa: CASSLADPPYNEQFF

abundance: many
j_gene: TRBJ1-3
v_gene: TRBV3-1
d_gene: .
CDR3nt: TGTGCCAGCAGGAGGGGCGAGGCTGGAAACACCATATATTTT
CDR3aa: CASRRGEAGNTIYF

abundance: .
j_gene: TRBJ1-5
v_gene: TRBV20-1
d_gene: .
CDR3nt: TGCAGTGCTAGAGATCCCGGAGGTGGCAATCAGCCCCAGCATTTT
CDR3aa: CSARDPGGGNQPQHF

abundance: many
j_gene: TRBJ2-3
v_gene: TRBV3-1
d_gene: .
CDR3nt: TGTGCCAGCAGCCAAGGTTCAAAGACAGATACGCAGTATTTT
CDR3aa: CASSQGSKTDTQYF

abundance: many
j_gene: TRBJ1-2
v_gene: TRBV27
d_gene: .
CDR3nt: TGTGCCAGCAGGCGTCCGGGGAACTATGGCTACACCTTC
CDR3aa: CASRRPGNYGYTF